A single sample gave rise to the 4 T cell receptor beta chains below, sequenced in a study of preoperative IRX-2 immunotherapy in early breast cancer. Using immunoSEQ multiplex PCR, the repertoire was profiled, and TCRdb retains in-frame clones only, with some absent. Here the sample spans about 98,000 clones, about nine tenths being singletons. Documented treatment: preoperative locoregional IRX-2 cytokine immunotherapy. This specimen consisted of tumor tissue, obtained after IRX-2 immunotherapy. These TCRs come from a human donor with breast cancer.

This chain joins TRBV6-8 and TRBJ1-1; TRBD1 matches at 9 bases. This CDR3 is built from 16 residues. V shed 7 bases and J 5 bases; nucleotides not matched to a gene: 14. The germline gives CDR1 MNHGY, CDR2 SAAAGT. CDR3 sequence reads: CASTRGTTGGRTEAFF. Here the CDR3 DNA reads TGTGCCAGCACAAGGGGGACGACAGGGGGGCGGACTGAAGCTTTCTTT.

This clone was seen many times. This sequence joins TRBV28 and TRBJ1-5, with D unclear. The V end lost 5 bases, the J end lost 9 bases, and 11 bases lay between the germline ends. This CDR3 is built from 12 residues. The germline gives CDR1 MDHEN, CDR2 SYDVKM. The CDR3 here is CASSPRGRPQHF. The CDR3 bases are TGTGCCAGCAGTCCCCGCGGTCGGCCCCAGCATTTT.

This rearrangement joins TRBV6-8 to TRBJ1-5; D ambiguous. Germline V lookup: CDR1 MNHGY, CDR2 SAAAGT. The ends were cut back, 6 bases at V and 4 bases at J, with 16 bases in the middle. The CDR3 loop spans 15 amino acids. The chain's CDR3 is CASSRTPAGNQPQHF. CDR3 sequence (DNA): TGTGCCAGCAGCAGAACCCCGGCGGGGAATCAGCCCCAGCATTTT.

Here the CDR3 DNA reads TGTGCCTCGGGGAGGTCCAATCAGCCCCAGCATTTT. Protein product: CASGRSNQPQHF. V usage is TRBV28 and J usage is TRBJ1-5; no firm D call. V lost 11 bases and J 3 bases, leaving 11 bases between the germline ends. The CDR3 length is 12 residues. In germline, CDR1 is MDHEN, CDR2 SYDVKM. The variable domain in full, with the rest retrieved from reference TRBV28 and TRBJ1-5, is DVKVTQSSRYLVKRTGEKVFLECVQDMDHENMFWYRQDPGLGLRLIYFSYDVKMKEKGDIPEGYSVSREKKERFSLILESASTNQTSMYLCASGRSNQPQHFGDGTRLSIL.